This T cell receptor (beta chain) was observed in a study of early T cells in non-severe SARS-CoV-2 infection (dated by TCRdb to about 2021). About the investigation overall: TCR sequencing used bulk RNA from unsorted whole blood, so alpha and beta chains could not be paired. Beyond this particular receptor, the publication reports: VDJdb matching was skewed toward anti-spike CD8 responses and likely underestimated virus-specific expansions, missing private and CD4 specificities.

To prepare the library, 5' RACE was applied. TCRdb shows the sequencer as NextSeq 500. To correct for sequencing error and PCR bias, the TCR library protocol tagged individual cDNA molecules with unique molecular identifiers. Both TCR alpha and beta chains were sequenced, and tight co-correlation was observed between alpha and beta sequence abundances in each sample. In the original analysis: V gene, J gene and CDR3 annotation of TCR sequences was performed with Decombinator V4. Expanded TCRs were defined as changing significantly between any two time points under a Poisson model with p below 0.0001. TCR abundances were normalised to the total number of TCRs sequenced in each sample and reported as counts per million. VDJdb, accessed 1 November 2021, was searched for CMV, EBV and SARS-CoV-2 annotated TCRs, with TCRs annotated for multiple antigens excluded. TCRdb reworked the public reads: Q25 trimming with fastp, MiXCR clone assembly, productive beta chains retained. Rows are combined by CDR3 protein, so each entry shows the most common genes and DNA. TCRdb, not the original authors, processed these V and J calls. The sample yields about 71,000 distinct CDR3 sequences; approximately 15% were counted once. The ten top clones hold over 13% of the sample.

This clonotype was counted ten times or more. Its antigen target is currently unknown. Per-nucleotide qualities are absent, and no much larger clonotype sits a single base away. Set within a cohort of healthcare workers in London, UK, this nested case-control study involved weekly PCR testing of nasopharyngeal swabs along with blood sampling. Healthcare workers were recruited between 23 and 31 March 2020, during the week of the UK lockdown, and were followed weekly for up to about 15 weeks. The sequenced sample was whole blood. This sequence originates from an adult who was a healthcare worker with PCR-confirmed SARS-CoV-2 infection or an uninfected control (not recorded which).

In nucleotide form, the sequence is TGCAGCGTTGATGGGCGAGGAGCGGGGGGCTACAATGAGCAGTTCTTC. This encodes CSVDGRGAGGYNEQFF. This sequence uses TRBV29-1 and TRBJ2-1; 9 central bases correspond to TRBD2. The CDR3 spans 16 residues, from the cysteine through the phenylalanine. Just CDR3 DNA is preserved here, 48 bases in frame from base 1. The germline V gene specifies SQVTM as CDR1 and ANQGSEA as CDR2. V has 3 bases trimmed and J has 3 bases trimmed; junction bases matching no gene number 9.